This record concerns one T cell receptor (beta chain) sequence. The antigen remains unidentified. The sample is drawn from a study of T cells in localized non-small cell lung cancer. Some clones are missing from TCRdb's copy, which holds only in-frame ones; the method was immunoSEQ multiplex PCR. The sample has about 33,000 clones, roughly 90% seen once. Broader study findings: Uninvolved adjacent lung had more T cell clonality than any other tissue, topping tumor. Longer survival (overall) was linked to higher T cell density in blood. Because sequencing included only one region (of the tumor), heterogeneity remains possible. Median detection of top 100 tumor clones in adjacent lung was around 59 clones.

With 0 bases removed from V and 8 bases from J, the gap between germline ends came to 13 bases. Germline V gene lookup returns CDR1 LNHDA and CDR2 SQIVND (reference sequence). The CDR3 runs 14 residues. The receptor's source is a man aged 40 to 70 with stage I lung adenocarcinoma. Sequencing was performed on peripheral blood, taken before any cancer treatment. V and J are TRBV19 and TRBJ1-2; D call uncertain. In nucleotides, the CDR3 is TGTGCCAGTAGTATAGAAACCCCCTTGAGAGGCTACACCTTC. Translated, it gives CASSIETPLRGYTF.